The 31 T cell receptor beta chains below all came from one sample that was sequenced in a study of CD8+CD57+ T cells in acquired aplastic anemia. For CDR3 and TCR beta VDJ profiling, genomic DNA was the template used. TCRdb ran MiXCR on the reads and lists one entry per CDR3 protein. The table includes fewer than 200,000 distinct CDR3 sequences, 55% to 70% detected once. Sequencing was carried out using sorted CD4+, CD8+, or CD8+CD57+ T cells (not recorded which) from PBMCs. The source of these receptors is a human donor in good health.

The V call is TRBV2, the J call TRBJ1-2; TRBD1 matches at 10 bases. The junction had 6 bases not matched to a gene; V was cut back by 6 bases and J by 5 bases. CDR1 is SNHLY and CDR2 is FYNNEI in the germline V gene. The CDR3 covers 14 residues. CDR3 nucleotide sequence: TGTGCCAGCAGCGGACAGGGGGGAGAGTATGGCTACACCTTC. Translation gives CASSGQGGEYGYTF.

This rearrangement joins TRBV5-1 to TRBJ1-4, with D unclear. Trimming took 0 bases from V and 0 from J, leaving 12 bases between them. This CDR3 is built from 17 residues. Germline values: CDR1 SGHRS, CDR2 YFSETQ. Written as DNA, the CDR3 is TGCGCCAGCAGCTTGGGATTTCAGGCTGCAACTAATGAAAAACTGTTTTTT. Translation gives CASSLGFQAATNEKLFF.

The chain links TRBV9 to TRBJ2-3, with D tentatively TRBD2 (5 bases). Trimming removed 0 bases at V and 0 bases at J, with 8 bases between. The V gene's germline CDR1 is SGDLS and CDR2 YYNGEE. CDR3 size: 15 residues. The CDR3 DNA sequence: TGTGCCAGCAGCGTAGCAGCGGTTAGCACAGATACGCAGTATTTT. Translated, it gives CASSVAAVSTDTQYF.

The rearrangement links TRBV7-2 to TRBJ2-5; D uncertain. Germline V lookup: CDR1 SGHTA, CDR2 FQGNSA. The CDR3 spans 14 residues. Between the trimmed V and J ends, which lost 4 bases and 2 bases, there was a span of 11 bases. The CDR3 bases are TGTGCCAGCAGCTCCCACGCCCTTCAAGAGACCCAGTACTTC. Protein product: CASSSHALQETQYF.

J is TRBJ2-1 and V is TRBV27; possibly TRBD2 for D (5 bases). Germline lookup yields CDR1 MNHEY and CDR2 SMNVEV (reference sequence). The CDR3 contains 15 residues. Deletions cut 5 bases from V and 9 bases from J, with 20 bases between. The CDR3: CASSLSFASTPEQFF. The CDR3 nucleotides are TGTGCCAGCAGTCTCAGTTTTGCTAGCACGCCTGAGCAGTTCTTC.

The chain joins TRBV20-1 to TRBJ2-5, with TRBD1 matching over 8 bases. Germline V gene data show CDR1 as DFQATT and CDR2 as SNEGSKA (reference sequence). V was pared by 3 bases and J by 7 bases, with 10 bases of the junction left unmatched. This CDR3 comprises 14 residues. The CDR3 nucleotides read TGCAGTGCTAGGGGCGGACAGGGTCTTTGGACCCAGTACTTC. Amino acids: CSARGGQGLWTQYF.

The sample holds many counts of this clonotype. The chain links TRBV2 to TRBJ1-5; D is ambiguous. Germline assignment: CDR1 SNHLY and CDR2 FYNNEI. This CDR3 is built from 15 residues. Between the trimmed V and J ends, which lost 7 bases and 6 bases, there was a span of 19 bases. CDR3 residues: CASTSGWALSQPQHF. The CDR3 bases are TGTGCCAGCACCTCCGGGTGGGCCCTAAGTCAGCCCCAGCATTTT.

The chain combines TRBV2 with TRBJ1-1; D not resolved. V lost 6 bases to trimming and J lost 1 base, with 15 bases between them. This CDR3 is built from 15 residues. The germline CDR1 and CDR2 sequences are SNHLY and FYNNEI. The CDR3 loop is CASRVDLAGNTEAFF. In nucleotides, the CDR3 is TGTGCCAGCAGGGTAGATCTGGCGGGGAACACTGAAGCTTTCTTT.

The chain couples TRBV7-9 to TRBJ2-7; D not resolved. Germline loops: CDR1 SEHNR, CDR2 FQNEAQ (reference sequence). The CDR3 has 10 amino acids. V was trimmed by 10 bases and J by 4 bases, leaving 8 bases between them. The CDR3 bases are TGTGCCACCCCGGTATACGAGCAGTACTTC. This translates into CATPVYEQYF.

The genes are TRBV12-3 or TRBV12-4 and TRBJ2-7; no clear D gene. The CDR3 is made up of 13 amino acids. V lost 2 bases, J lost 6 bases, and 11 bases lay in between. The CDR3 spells CASSLSGVGEQYV. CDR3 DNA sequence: TGTGCCAGCAGTTTAAGTGGGGTTGGCGAGCAGTACGTC.

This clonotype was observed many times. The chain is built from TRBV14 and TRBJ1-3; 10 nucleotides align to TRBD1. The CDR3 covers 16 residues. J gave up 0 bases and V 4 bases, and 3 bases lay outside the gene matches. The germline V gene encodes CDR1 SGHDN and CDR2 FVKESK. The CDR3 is CASSPGQGLSGNTIYF. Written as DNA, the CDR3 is TGTGCCAGCAGCCCGGGACAGGGGCTCTCTGGAAACACCATATATTTT.

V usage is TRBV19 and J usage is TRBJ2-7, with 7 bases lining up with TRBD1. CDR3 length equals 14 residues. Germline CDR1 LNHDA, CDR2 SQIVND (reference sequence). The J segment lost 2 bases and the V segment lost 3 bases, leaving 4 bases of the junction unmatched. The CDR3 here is CASSIQQGPYEQYF. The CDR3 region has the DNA TGTGCCAGTAGTATCCAACAGGGGCCCTACGAGCAGTACTTC.

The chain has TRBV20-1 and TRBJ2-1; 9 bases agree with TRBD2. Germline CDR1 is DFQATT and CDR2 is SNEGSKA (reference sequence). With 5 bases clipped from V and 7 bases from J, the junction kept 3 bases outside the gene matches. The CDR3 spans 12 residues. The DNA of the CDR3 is TGCAGTGCTCAGGGACTAGCTAATGAGCAGTTCTTC. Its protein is CSAQGLANEQFF.

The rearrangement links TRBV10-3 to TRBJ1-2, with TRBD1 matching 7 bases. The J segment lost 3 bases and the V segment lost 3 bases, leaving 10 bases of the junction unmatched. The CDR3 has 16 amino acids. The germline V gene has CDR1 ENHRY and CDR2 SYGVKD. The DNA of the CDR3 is TGTGCCATCAGTGAAACCAGCCAACAGGGGTACTATGGCTACACCTTC. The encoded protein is CAISETSQQGYYGYTF.

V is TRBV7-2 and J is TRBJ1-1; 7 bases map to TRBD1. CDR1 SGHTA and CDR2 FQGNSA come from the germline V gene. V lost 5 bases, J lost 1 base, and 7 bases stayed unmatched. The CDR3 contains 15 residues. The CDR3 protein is CASSPGQVRNTEAFF. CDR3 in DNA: TGTGCCAGCAGCCCCGGACAGGTGAGGAACACTGAAGCTTTCTTT. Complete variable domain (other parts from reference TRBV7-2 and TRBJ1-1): GAGVSQSPSNKVTEKGKDVELRCDPISGHTALYWYRQSLGQGLEFLIYFQGNSAPDKSGLPSDRFSAERTGGSVSTLTIQRTQQEDSAVYLCASSPGQVRNTEAFFGQGTRLTVV.

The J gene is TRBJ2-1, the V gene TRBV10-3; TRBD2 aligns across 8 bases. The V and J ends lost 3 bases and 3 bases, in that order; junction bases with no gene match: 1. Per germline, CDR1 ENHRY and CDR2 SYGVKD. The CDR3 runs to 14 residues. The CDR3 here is CAISDSGSYNEQFF. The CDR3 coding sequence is TGTGCCATCAGTGACAGCGGGAGCTACAATGAGCAGTTCTTC.

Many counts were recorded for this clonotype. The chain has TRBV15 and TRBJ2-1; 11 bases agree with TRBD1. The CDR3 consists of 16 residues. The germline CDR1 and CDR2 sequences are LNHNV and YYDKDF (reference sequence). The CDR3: CAREDRGPGSYNEQFF. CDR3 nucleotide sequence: TGTGCTAGAGAGGACAGGGGGCCCGGGTCGTACAATGAGCAGTTCTTC.

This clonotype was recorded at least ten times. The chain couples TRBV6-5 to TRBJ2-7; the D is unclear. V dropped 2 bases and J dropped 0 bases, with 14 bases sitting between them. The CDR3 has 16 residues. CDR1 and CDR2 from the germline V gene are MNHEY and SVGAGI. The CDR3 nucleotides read TGTGCCAGCAGTTACCTACGACTCGCGAGCTCCTACGAGCAGTACTTC. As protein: CASSYLRLASSYEQYF.

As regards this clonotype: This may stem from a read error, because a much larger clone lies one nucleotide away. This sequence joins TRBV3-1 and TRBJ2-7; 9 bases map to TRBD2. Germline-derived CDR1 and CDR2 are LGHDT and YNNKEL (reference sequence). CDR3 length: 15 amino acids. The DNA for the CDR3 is TGTGCCGGCAGCCCGGTAACCGGGACTAGCCATGCGCAGTACTTC. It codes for CAGSPVTGTSHAQYF.

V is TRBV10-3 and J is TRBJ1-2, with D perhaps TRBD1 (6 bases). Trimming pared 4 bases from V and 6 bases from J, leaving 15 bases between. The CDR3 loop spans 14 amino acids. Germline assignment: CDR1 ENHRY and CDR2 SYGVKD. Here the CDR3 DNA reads TGTGCCATCAGTGGCCCACAGGGAGGCGATGGCTACACCTTC. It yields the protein CAISGPQGGDGYTF.

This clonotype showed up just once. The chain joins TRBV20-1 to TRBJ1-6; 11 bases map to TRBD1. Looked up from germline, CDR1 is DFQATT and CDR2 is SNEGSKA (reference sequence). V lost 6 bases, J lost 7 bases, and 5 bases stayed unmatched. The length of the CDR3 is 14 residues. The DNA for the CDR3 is TGCAGTGCGGCCGGGACAGGGGGGAATTCACCCCTCCACTTT. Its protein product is CSAAGTGGNSPLHF.

The CDR3 DNA reads as TGCGCCAGCAGCTTTGACAGGGAAGGCTACACCTTC. It codes for CASSFDREGYTF. The J gene is TRBJ1-2, the V gene TRBV5-1; 7 positions match TRBD1. Germline assignment: CDR1 SGHRS and CDR2 YFSETQ. The CDR3 totals 12 residues. The junction had 3 bases not matched to a gene; V was cut back by 2 bases and J by 8 bases. The full variable domain, its missing parts supplied by reference TRBV5-1 and TRBJ1-2, is KAGVTQTPRYLIKTRGQQVTLSCSPISGHRSVSWYQQTPGQGLQFLFEYFSETQRNKGNFPGRFSGRQFSNSRSEMNVSTLELGDSALYLCASSFDREGYTFGSGTRLTVV.

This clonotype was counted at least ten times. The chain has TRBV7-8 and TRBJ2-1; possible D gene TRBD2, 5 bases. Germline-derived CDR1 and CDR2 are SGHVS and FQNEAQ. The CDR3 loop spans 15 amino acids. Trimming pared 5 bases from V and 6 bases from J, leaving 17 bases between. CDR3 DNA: TGTGCCAGCAGCCTCACGGTCGGGGTCCGCAATGAGCAGTTCTTC. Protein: CASSLTVGVRNEQFF.

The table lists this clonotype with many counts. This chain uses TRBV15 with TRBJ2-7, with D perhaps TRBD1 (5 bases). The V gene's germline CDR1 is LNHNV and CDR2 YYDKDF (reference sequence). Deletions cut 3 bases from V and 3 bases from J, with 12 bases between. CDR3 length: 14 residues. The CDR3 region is CATSSIGQGYEQYF. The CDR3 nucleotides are TGTGCCACCAGCAGCATCGGCCAGGGCTACGAGCAGTACTTC.

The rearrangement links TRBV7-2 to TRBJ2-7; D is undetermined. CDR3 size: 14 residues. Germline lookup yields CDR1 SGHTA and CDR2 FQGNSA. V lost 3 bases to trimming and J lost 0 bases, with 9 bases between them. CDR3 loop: CASSFLSNSYEQYF. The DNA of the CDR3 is TGTGCCAGCAGCTTCCTCAGTAACTCCTACGAGCAGTACTTC.

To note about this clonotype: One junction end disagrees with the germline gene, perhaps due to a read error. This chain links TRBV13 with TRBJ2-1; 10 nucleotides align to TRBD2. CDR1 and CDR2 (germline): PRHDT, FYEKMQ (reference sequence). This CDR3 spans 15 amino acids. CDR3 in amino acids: CATSPRTSGLNEQFF. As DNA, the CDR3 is TGTGCCACCAGCCCCAGGACTAGCGGTCTCAATGAGCAGTTCTTC.

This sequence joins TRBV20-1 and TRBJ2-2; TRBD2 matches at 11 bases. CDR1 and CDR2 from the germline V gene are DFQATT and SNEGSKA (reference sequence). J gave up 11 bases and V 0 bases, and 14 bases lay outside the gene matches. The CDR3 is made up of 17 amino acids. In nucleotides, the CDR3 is TGCAGTGCTAGAGATATGGGATTAGCGGGAGGGCCAAATGAGCTGTTTTTT. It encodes CSARDMGLAGGPNELFF.

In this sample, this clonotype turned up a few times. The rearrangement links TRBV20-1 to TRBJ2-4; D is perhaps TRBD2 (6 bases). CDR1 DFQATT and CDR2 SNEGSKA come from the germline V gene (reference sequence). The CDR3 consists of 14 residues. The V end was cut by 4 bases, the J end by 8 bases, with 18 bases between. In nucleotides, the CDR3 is TGCAGTGCTATTTTTGGAGGGAGTATGGACATTCAGTACTTC. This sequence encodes CSAIFGGSMDIQYF.

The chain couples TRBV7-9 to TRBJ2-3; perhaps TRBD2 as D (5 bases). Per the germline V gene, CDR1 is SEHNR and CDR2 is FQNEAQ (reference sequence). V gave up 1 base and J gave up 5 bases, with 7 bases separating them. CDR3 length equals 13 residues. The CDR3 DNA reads TGTGCCAGCAGCTTAGGAGGGTTAGATACGCAGTATTTT. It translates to CASSLGGLDTQYF.

The CDR3 DNA sequence: TGCAGCGTTGCCGGAACAGGGAAAGGCGCTAACGAGCAGTACTTC. This gives the protein CSVAGTGKGANEQYF. The genes are TRBV29-1 and TRBJ2-7; tentative D call: TRBD1 (6 bases). Germline V lookup: CDR1 SQVTM, CDR2 ANQGSEA. V lost 4 bases, J lost 5 bases, and 21 bases lay in between. The CDR3 covers 15 residues.

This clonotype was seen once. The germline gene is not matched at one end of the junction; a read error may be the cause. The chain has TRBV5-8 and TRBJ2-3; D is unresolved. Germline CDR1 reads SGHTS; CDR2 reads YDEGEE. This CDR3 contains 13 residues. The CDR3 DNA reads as TGCGCCAGCAGCAGTCTCCCGGTTGATACGCAGTATTTT. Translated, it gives CASSSLPVDTQYF.